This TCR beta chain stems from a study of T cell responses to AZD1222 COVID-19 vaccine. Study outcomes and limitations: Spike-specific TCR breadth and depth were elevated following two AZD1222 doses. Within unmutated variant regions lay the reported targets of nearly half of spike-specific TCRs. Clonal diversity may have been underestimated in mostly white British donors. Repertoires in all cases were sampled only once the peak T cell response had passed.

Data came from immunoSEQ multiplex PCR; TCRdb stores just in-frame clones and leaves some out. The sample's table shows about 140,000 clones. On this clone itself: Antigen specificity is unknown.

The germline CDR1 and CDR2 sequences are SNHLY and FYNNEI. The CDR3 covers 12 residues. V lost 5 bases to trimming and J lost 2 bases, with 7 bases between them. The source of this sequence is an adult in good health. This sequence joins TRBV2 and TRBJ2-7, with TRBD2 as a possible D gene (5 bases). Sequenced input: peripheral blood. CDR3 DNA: TGTGCCAGCAGTCCGGGAACCTACGAGCAGTACTTC. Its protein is CASSPGTYEQYF.